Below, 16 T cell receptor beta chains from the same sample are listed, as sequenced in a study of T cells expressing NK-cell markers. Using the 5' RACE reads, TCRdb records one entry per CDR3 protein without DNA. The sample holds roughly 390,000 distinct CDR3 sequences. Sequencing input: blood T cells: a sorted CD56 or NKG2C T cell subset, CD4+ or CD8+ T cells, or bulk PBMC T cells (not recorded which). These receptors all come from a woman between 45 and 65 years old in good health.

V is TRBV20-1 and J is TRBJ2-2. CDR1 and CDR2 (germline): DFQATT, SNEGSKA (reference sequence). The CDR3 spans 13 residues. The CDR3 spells CSASTENTGELFF.

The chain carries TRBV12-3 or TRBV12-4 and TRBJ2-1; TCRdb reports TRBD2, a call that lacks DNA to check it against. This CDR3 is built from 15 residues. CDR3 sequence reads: CASSTLSRGGSEQFF.

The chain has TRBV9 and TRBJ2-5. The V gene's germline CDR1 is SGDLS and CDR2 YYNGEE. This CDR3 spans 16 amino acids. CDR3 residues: CASSVGVGGSQETQYF.

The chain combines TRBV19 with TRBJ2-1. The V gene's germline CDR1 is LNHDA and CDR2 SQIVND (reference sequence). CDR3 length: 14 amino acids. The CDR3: CASSAMSSYNEQFF.

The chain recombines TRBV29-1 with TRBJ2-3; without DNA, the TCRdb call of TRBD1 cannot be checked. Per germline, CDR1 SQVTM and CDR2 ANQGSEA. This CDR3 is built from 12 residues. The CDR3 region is CSGGTGTDTQYF.

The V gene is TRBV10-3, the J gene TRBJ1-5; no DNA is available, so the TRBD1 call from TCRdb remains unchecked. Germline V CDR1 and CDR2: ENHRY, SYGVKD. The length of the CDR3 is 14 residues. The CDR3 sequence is CAIRGTNPDQPQHF.

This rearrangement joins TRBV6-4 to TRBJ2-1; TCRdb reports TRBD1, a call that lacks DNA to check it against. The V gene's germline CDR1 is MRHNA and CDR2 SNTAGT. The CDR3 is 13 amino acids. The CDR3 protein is CASSDPSRGEQFF.

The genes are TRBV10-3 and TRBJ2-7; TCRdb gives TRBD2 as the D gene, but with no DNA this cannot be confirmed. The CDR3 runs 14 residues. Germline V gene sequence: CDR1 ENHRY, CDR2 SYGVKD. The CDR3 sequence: CAIGRTSEQYEQYF.

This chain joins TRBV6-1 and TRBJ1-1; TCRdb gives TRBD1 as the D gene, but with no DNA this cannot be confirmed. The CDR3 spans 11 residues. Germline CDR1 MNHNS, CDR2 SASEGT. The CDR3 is CASNQGASAFF.

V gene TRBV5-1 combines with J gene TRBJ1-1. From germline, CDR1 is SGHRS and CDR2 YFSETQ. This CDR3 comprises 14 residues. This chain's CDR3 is CASSLGQRNTEAFF.

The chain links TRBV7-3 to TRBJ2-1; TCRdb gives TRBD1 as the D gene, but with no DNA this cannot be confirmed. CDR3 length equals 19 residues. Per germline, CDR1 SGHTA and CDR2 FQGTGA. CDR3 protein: CASSLIPSAWGPGDNEQFF.

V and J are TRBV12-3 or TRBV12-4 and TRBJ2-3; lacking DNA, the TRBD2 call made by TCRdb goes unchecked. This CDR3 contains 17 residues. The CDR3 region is CASSLGSSGRVADTQYF.

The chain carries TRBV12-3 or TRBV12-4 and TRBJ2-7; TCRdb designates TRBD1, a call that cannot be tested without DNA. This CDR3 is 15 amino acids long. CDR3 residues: CASSPTRTGSNEQYF.

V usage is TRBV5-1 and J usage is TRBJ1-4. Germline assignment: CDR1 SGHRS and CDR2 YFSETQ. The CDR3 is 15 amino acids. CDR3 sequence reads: CASSLEPVSNEKLFF.

CDR3 loop: CASSPPGFTGNEQFF. The gene calls are TRBV18 and TRBJ2-1; absent DNA, TCRdb's TRBD1 call cannot be checked. Germline loops: CDR1 KGHSH, CDR2 LQKENI. This CDR3 spans 15 amino acids.

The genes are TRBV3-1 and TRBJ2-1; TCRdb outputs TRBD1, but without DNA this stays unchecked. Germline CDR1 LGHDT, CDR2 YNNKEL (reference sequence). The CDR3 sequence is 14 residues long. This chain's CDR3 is CASSQDIGGNEQFF.